The rows below give T cell receptor beta chains drawn from one sample of a study of CD8 T cells in Susac syndrome. TCRdb ran MiXCR on the immunoSEQ multiplex PCR reads and lists one entry per CDR3 protein. The sample includes 100,000 or so distinct CDR3 sequences, about 90% seen only once; the top ten take about 0.15%. The sample was CD4+ T cells from PBMCs. These receptors were taken from a human donor in good health. Both conserved end residues are part of each CDR3. D genes are given only for firm matches. Some rows mark clone size as missing; the rest say once, few, many or name a class of expanded clone.

d_call | j_call | v_call | clone_size | cdr3_nt | cdr3_aa
. | TRBJ1-3 | TRBV12-3/TRBV12-4 | . | TGTGCCAGCAGTTTAGCGACAGGAGGACCAAACACCATATATTTT | CASSLATGGPNTIYF
TRBD1 | TRBJ1-1 | TRBV7-2 | . | TGTGCCAGCAGCCATCGACAGGGTGACGCAGCTTTCTTT | CASSHRQGDAAFF
. | TRBJ2-7 | TRBV28 | . | TGTGCCAGCAGTTTGGTCCCGGGCAGTACCTACGAGCAGTACTTC | CASSLVPGSTYEQYF
. | TRBJ2-1 | TRBV7-8 | . | TGTGCCAGCAGCTTAGAGGGAAGCTCCTACAATGAGCAGTTCTTC | CASSLEGSSYNEQFF
. | TRBJ2-1 | TRBV29-1 | . | TGCAGCGTTGAATCGGGTCGGAATGAGCAGTTCTTC | CSVESGRNEQFF
TRBD2 | TRBJ2-7 | TRBV5-1 | . | TGCGCCAGCCAGCGGGAGATAACCTACGAGCAGTACTTC | CASQREITYEQYF
. | TRBJ2-5 | TRBV20-1 | . | TGCAGTGCTAGAGTCCGAGAGACCCAGTACTTC | CSARVRETQYF
TRBD2 | TRBJ2-1 | TRBV3-1 | . | TGTGCCAGCAGCCAAGATAGACTAGCGGGAGGGCAATTGAATGAGCAGTTCTTC | CASSQDRLAGGQLNEQFF
TRBD2 | TRBJ2-1 | TRBV19 | . | TGTGCCAGTAGTACCGGACTAGCTGGTGAGCAGTTCTTC | CASSTGLAGEQFF
. | TRBJ2-4 | TRBV2 | once | TGTGCCAGCAGTGAAACGTGGGGCAGAGACATTCAGTACTTC | CASSETWGRDIQYF
. | TRBJ1-5 | TRBV6-2/TRBV6-3 | . | TGTGCCAGCGCGGAGGCAGCCCTCGATCAGCCCCAGCATTTT | CASAEAALDQPQHF
. | TRBJ2-2 | TRBV20-1 | . | TGCAGTCTCGAAGGTGGGGTCGGCACCGGGGAGCTGTTTTTT | CSLEGGVGTGELFF
TRBD1 | TRBJ1-2 | TRBV4-1 | . | TGCGCCAGCAGCCAAGATGGGGGCAGGGGGTTCTATGGCTACACCTTC | CASSQDGGRGFYGYTF
TRBD1 | TRBJ1-1 | TRBV7-9 | . | TGTGCCAGCAGCACGACAGGGATGAACACTGAAGCTTTCTTT | CASSTTGMNTEAFF
. | TRBJ2-2 | TRBV30 | . | TGTGCCTGGTGGGCTCATCGGCACACCGGGGAGCTGTTTTTT | CAWWAHRHTGELFF
. | TRBJ1-1 | TRBV25-1 | . | TGTGCCAGCAGTAAGCGCCCGGGGAACACTGAAGCTTTCTTT | CASSKRPGNTEAFF
. | TRBJ1-1 | TRBV7-9 | once | TGTGCCAGCAGCCACGCCCGGAGGGACACTGAAGCTTTCTTT | CASSHARRDTEAFF
TRBD1 | TRBJ2-5 | TRBV5-4 | . | TGTGCCAGCAGCTCGGGAGGCGGGACAGGGGTTAAAGAGACCCAGTACTTC | CASSSGGGTGVKETQYF
. | TRBJ2-6 | TRBV7-3 | . | TGTGCCAGCAGCCCATCCGACAGTGTAAGCTCTGGGGCCAACGTCCTGACTTTC | CASSPSDSVSSGANVLTF
. | TRBJ2-1 | TRBV29-1 | . | TGCAGCGCCCACGATAGGCACAATGAGCAGTTCTTC | CSAHDRHNEQFF
. | TRBJ1-2 | TRBV5-1 | . | TGCGCCAGCAGCATATGGACAGCCGCGGAAGGGAACTATGGCTACACCTTC | CASSIWTAAEGNYGYTF
TRBD1 | TRBJ1-5 | TRBV7-9 | . | TGTGCCAGCAGCCGCGGGACAGGGATTCAGCCCCAGCATTTT | CASSRGTGIQPQHF
TRBD2 | TRBJ2-1 | TRBV12-3/TRBV12-4 | once | TGTGCCAGCAGGGGGGGGACTAGCAGCTACAATGAGCAGTTCTTC | CASRGGTSSYNEQFF
. | TRBJ1-3 | TRBV29-1 | . | TGCAGCGTAGGACCTAGGCTTTCTGGAAACACCATATATTTT | CSVGPRLSGNTIYF